A selection of T cell receptor beta chains follows, all from one sample in a study of vaccination and CD4 T cells after COVID-19. TCRdb independently ran MiXCR on the PCR reads; one entry per CDR3 protein. The data hold some 17,000 distinct CDR3 sequences, with about 44% observed a single time. Their recognized antigens are unknown. Sample: CD4+ T cells from blood, cultured in vitro, taken before SARS-CoV-2 vaccination. These receptors originate from a human donor who received a COVID-19 vaccine. Each CDR3 is given with its conserved first and last residue. Each record gives: V gene, clone size, J gene, D gene, CDR3 protein, CDR3 DNA. D genes are given only for firm matches. The listing skips clone size in some rows; elsewhere it reads once, few, many or a size class.

V gene: TRBV7-2; clone size: NA; J gene: TRBJ2-1; D gene: NA; CDR3 protein: CASSFGDIRDEQFF; CDR3 DNA: TGTGCCAGCAGCTTCGGGGATATAAGGGATGAGCAGTTCTTC
V gene: TRBV19; clone size: NA; J gene: TRBJ1-6; D gene: NA; CDR3 protein: CASSIEDLPLHF; CDR3 DNA: TGTGCCAGTAGTATAGAAGATCTCCCCCTCCACTTT
V gene: TRBV3-1; clone size: NA; J gene: TRBJ2-5; D gene: TRBD2; CDR3 protein: CASSLRLAGNGETQYF; CDR3 DNA: TGTGCCAGCAGCCTTCGACTAGCGGGGAATGGGGAGACCCAGTACTTC
V gene: TRBV11-3; clone size: once; J gene: TRBJ2-7; D gene: NA; CDR3 protein: CASSITTEQYF; CDR3 DNA: TGTGCCAGCAGCATCACGACAGAGCAGTACTTC
V gene: TRBV21-1; clone size: few; J gene: TRBJ1-6; D gene: NA; CDR3 protein: CASSSRDPPHNNSPLHF; CDR3 DNA: TGTGCCAGCAGCAGCAGGGACCCCCCTCACAATAATTCACCCCTCCACTTT
V gene: TRBV2; clone size: NA; J gene: TRBJ1-5; D gene: TRBD1; CDR3 protein: CASRGTGGRHQPQHF; CDR3 DNA: TGTGCCAGCAGGGGGACAGGGGGTCGGCATCAGCCCCAGCATTTT
V gene: TRBV30; clone size: few; J gene: TRBJ1-6; D gene: TRBD1; CDR3 protein: CAWIADRGVSPLHF; CDR3 DNA: TGTGCCTGGATTGCTGACAGGGGTGTTTCACCCCTCCACTTT
V gene: TRBV2; clone size: once; J gene: TRBJ1-5; D gene: NA; CDR3 protein: CASRGITGKNQPQHF; CDR3 DNA: TGTGCCAGCAGGGGAATTACAGGGAAAAATCAGCCCCAGCATTTT
V gene: TRBV6-5; clone size: few; J gene: TRBJ1-2; D gene: TRBD1; CDR3 protein: CASSSRTGDLYGYTF; CDR3 DNA: TGTGCCAGCAGTTCAAGGACAGGGGACCTCTATGGCTACACCTTC
V gene: TRBV6-1; clone size: NA; J gene: TRBJ1-1; D gene: NA; CDR3 protein: CASSEGRKQLHGEAFF; CDR3 DNA: TGTGCCAGCAGTGAAGGTAGAAAACAGCTGCACGGTGAAGCTTTCTTT
V gene: TRBV15; clone size: once; J gene: TRBJ2-7; D gene: NA; CDR3 protein: CATDSGTADYEQYF; CDR3 DNA: TGTGCCACCGATTCCGGGACGGCTGACTACGAGCAGTACTTC
V gene: TRBV5-1; clone size: NA; J gene: TRBJ1-1; D gene: TRBD1; CDR3 protein: CASSETGTGIPEEAFF; CDR3 DNA: TGCGCCAGCAGCGAGACCGGGACAGGGATCCCCGAGGAAGCTTTCTTT
V gene: TRBV30; clone size: NA; J gene: TRBJ2-1; D gene: TRBD1; CDR3 protein: CAWSRDRGLYNEQFF; CDR3 DNA: TGTGCCTGGAGTCGGGACAGGGGGCTGTACAATGAGCAGTTCTTC
V gene: TRBV30; clone size: NA; J gene: TRBJ2-5; D gene: NA; CDR3 protein: CAWSVTGVGGRRSRQETQYF; CDR3 DNA: TGTGCCTGGAGTGTAACTGGGGTTGGGGGGCGCCGAAGTCGACAAGAGACCCAGTACTTC
V gene: TRBV4-2; clone size: NA; J gene: TRBJ2-4; D gene: NA; CDR3 protein: CASSQGGITAKNIQYF; CDR3 DNA: TGTGCCAGCAGCCAAGGCGGCATAACAGCCAAAAACATTCAGTACTTC
V gene: TRBV2; clone size: few; J gene: TRBJ2-2; D gene: TRBD1; CDR3 protein: CASRGQGGNTGELFF; CDR3 DNA: TGTGCCAGCCGGGGACAGGGGGGGAACACCGGGGAGCTGTTTTTT
V gene: TRBV20-1; clone size: NA; J gene: TRBJ2-7; D gene: NA; CDR3 protein: CSARSVVAVEQYF; CDR3 DNA: TGCAGTGCTAGGTCGGTGGTAGCGGTCGAGCAGTACTTC
V gene: TRBV5-4; clone size: few; J gene: TRBJ2-7; D gene: NA; CDR3 protein: CASSLEGPRSYEQYF; CDR3 DNA: TGTGCCAGCAGCTTGGAGGGGCCTCGCTCCTACGAGCAGTACTTC
V gene: TRBV10-3; clone size: NA; J gene: TRBJ1-6; D gene: NA; CDR3 protein: CAISESAGNRNSPLHF; CDR3 DNA: TGTGCCATCAGTGAGTCGGCAGGGAATAGGAATTCACCCCTCCACTTT
V gene: TRBV12-3/TRBV12-4; clone size: NA; J gene: TRBJ1-6; D gene: NA; CDR3 protein: CASSPGLNSPLHF; CDR3 DNA: TGTGCCAGCAGTCCAGGACTAAATTCACCCCTCCACTTT
V gene: TRBV6-1; clone size: NA; J gene: TRBJ1-5; D gene: TRBD1; CDR3 protein: CASMSNRGSQPQHF; CDR3 DNA: TGTGCCAGCATGTCGAACAGGGGAAGTCAGCCCCAGCATTTT
V gene: TRBV7-8; clone size: few; J gene: TRBJ1-1; D gene: NA; CDR3 protein: CASSLGTEAFF; CDR3 DNA: TGTGCCAGCAGCTTAGGGACTGAAGCTTTCTTT
V gene: TRBV11-3; clone size: NA; J gene: TRBJ1-2; D gene: TRBD1; CDR3 protein: CASSLGTVRGYTF; CDR3 DNA: TGTGCCAGCAGCCTGGGGACAGTACGAGGCTACACCTTC
V gene: TRBV5-1; clone size: NA; J gene: TRBJ1-2; D gene: NA; CDR3 protein: CASSLRPDTSGTSYGYTF; CDR3 DNA: TGCGCCAGCAGCTTGCGTCCGGACACCAGTGGAACTAGCTATGGCTACACCTTC
V gene: TRBV7-8; clone size: once; J gene: TRBJ1-1; D gene: NA; CDR3 protein: CASSPRRPPGAFF; CDR3 DNA: TGTGCCAGCAGCCCGAGAAGGCCCCCGGGGGCTTTCTTT
V gene: TRBV28; clone size: few; J gene: TRBJ1-5; D gene: NA; CDR3 protein: CASSLYESNQPQHF; CDR3 DNA: TGTGCCAGCAGTTTATACGAGAGCAATCAGCCCCAGCATTTT
V gene: TRBV24-1; clone size: few; J gene: TRBJ2-3; D gene: NA; CDR3 protein: CATSDLDGGADTQYF; CDR3 DNA: TGTGCCACCAGTGATTTGGACGGCGGGGCAGATACGCAGTATTTT
V gene: TRBV20-1; clone size: few; J gene: TRBJ2-7; D gene: TRBD1; CDR3 protein: CSALDRGSYEQYF; CDR3 DNA: TGCAGTGCTTTGGACAGGGGCAGCTACGAGCAGTACTTC
V gene: TRBV20-1; clone size: NA; J gene: TRBJ1-1; D gene: NA; CDR3 protein: CSARDLGGRAFF; CDR3 DNA: TGCAGTGCTAGAGATTTAGGAGGGAGAGCTTTCTTT
V gene: TRBV2; clone size: NA; J gene: TRBJ1-1; D gene: NA; CDR3 protein: CASLRAGNTEAFF; CDR3 DNA: TGTGCCAGCCTCCGGGCTGGGAATACTGAAGCTTTCTTT
V gene: TRBV10-3; clone size: few; J gene: TRBJ1-5; D gene: NA; CDR3 protein: CAISGGSNQPQHF; CDR3 DNA: TGTGCCATCAGTGGCGGTAGCAATCAGCCCCAGCATTTT
V gene: TRBV30; clone size: NA; J gene: TRBJ2-1; D gene: NA; CDR3 protein: CASRTAGREQFF; CDR3 DNA: TGTGCCTCCCGAACGGCGGGCAGGGAGCAGTTCTTC
V gene: TRBV27; clone size: NA; J gene: TRBJ2-4; D gene: NA; CDR3 protein: CASSPEAYGTDARWAKNIQYF; CDR3 DNA: TGTGCCAGCAGTCCAGAGGCATACGGGACCGATGCAAGGTGGGCCAAAAACATTCAGTACTTC
V gene: TRBV5-4; clone size: few; J gene: TRBJ2-7; D gene: NA; CDR3 protein: CASSVTTGEQYF; CDR3 DNA: TGTGCCAGCAGCGTAACTACGGGCGAGCAGTACTTC
V gene: TRBV6-1; clone size: few; J gene: TRBJ2-1; D gene: NA; CDR3 protein: CASSEQDSSYNEQFF; CDR3 DNA: TGTGCCAGCAGTGAACAGGACAGCTCCTACAATGAGCAGTTCTTC
V gene: TRBV7-2; clone size: NA; J gene: TRBJ2-5; D gene: NA; CDR3 protein: CASSLAPRGFQETQYF; CDR3 DNA: TGTGCCAGCAGCTTAGCCCCGAGGGGGTTCCAAGAGACCCAGTACTTC
V gene: TRBV7-2; clone size: NA; J gene: TRBJ2-3; D gene: TRBD2; CDR3 protein: CASGKRGGVTDTQYF; CDR3 DNA: TGTGCCAGCGGCAAGCGGGGGGGCGTCACAGATACGCAGTATTTT
V gene: TRBV5-4; clone size: NA; J gene: TRBJ2-1; D gene: NA; CDR3 protein: CASSSGYNNEQFF; CDR3 DNA: TGTGCCAGCAGCTCCGGGTATAACAATGAGCAGTTCTTC
V gene: TRBV14; clone size: NA; J gene: TRBJ2-3; D gene: NA; CDR3 protein: CASSLSRGRTIDTQYF; CDR3 DNA: TGTGCCAGCAGCCTCAGCAGGGGCCGCACTATAGATACGCAGTATTTT
V gene: TRBV24-1; clone size: few; J gene: TRBJ1-3; D gene: NA; CDR3 protein: CATSDGQGLGNTIYF; CDR3 DNA: TGTGCCACCAGTGACGGGCAGGGTTTGGGAAACACCATATATTTT
V gene: TRBV7-9; clone size: NA; J gene: TRBJ2-1; D gene: NA; CDR3 protein: CASSFSMGEQFF; CDR3 DNA: TGTGCCAGCAGCTTTTCCATGGGTGAGCAGTTCTTC
V gene: TRBV5-4; clone size: NA; J gene: TRBJ2-3; D gene: TRBD2; CDR3 protein: CASSPLAGGHDTQYF; CDR3 DNA: TGTGCCAGCAGCCCTCTAGCGGGGGGCCATGATACGCAGTATTTT
V gene: TRBV29-1; clone size: NA; J gene: TRBJ1-1; D gene: TRBD1; CDR3 protein: CSVTTGGFGNTEAFF; CDR3 DNA: TGCAGCGTCACGACAGGGGGTTTCGGGAACACTGAAGCTTTCTTT
V gene: TRBV6-1; clone size: NA; J gene: TRBJ2-3; D gene: TRBD1; CDR3 protein: CASRTRQGHGDTQYF; CDR3 DNA: TGTGCCAGCAGAACTCGACAGGGGCATGGAGATACGCAGTATTTT
V gene: TRBV11-3; clone size: NA; J gene: TRBJ2-1; D gene: TRBD1; CDR3 protein: CASSPRTGLDEQFF; CDR3 DNA: TGTGCCAGCAGCCCCCGGACAGGGCTAGATGAGCAGTTCTTC
V gene: TRBV6-1; clone size: NA; J gene: TRBJ1-2; D gene: TRBD1; CDR3 protein: CASSEKGRGLYGYTF; CDR3 DNA: TGTGCCAGCAGTGAGAAGGGCAGGGGGCTTTATGGCTACACCTTC
V gene: TRBV15; clone size: few; J gene: TRBJ2-3; D gene: TRBD2; CDR3 protein: CATSSATSGGYTDTQYF; CDR3 DNA: TGTGCCACCAGCAGTGCGACTAGCGGGGGCTACACAGATACGCAGTATTTT
V gene: TRBV7-9; clone size: NA; J gene: TRBJ2-7; D gene: NA; CDR3 protein: CASSHPGWGEQYF; CDR3 DNA: TGTGCCAGCAGCCATCCAGGGTGGGGCGAGCAGTACTTC
V gene: TRBV4-2; clone size: NA; J gene: TRBJ1-1; D gene: NA; CDR3 protein: CASSQEDEQYFGPGGPGNTEAFF; CDR3 DNA: NA